This is a list of T cell receptor beta chains from one sample in a study of blood T cell repertoires in COVID-19. Assay used: immunoSEQ multiplex PCR; TCRdb lists only in-frame clones, some missing. The sample yields approximately 92,000 clones, around 84% seen once. Sample: peripheral blood. Receptors were obtained from a woman between 55 and 75 years old in a cohort sampled during active or convalescent COVID-19. CDR3s include the opening cysteine and the closing phenylalanine or tryptophan. The D gene is left open where the match is weak. Only part of the rows carry a size: once, few, many, or a class if the clone is expanded.

j_gene	abundance	v_gene	d_gene	CDR3aa	CDR3nt
TRBJ2-3	.	TRBV19	TRBD2	CASSIRLAGGTDTQYF	TGTGCCAGTAGTATCCGACTAGCGGGGGGCACAGATACGCAGTATTTT
TRBJ1-1	.	TRBV7-3	.	CASSPGLTEAFF	TGTGCCAGCAGCCCAGGGTTAACTGAAGCTTTCTTT
TRBJ1-2	.	TRBV19	TRBD1	CASSSRQGGYGYTF	TGTGCCAGTAGTAGTAGACAGGGTGGTTACGGCTACACCTTC
TRBJ1-2	.	TRBV7-3	.	CASSLIFGGLNYGYTF	TGTGCCAGCAGCTTAATATTTGGGGGCCTGAACTATGGCTACACCTTC
TRBJ1-4	.	TRBV27	.	CASRFHGGTFEKLFF	TGTGCCAGCAGATTCCACGGGGGGACGTTTGAAAAACTGTTTTTT
TRBJ2-7	.	TRBV21-1	.	CASSNWDRAYEQYF	TGTGCCAGCAGCAATTGGGACAGGGCCTACGAGCAGTACTTC
TRBJ2-1	.	TRBV9	TRBD2	CASSDPSGNNEQFF	TGTGCCAGCAGCGACCCTAGCGGGAACAATGAGCAGTTCTTC
TRBJ2-1	.	TRBV2	TRBD2	CASSRLSGSSYNEQFF	TGTGCCAGCAGTAGACTTAGCGGGAGCTCCTACAATGAGCAGTTCTTC
TRBJ1-6	.	TRBV28	.	CASRAGSYNSPLHF	TGTGCCAGCAGGGCGGGCTCCTATAATTCACCCCTCCACTTT
TRBJ1-1	.	TRBV7-3	.	CASSLMAGNSGTEAFF	TGTGCCAGCAGCTTGATGGCCGGGAACAGCGGCACTGAAGCTTTCTTT
TRBJ1-1	.	TRBV30	.	CAWSPQRGGAFF	TGTGCCTGGAGTCCACAGCGCGGGGGAGCTTTCTTT
TRBJ2-1	.	TRBV5-6	TRBD2	CASSLSGTSGRANEQFF	TGTGCCAGCAGCTTGTCGGGGACTAGCGGGAGGGCGAATGAGCAGTTCTTC
TRBJ2-2	.	TRBV9	TRBD2	CASSGTSGGVGELFF	TGTGCCAGCAGCGGGACTAGCGGGGGGGTTGGGGAGCTGTTTTTT
TRBJ2-3	.	TRBV5-1	.	CASSFGGPSSDTQYF	TGCGCCAGCAGCTTCGGCGGCCCCAGTTCCGATACGCAGTATTTT
TRBJ2-5	.	TRBV2	TRBD2	CASSRAGLYQETQYF	TGTGCCAGCAGCCGAGCGGGACTGTACCAAGAGACCCAGTACTTC
TRBJ2-1	few	TRBV10-1	TRBD2	CASSESGSSGSNEQFF	TGCGCCAGCAGTGAGTCTGGGTCTAGCGGGAGCAATGAGCAGTTCTTC
TRBJ2-3	.	TRBV7-3	.	CASSSTGPLSTDTQYF	TGTGCCAGCAGCTCGACAGGACCACTGAGCACAGATACGCAGTATTTT
TRBJ1-1	.	TRBV10-2	.	CASSREAGTEAFF	TGCGCCAGCAGCCGAGAGGCGGGCACTGAAGCTTTCTTT
TRBJ2-1	.	TRBV20-1	TRBD2	CSASDGRVNEQFF	TGCAGTGCTAGTGACGGGAGGGTGAATGAGCAGTTCTTC
TRBJ1-1	.	TRBV20-1	TRBD1	CSASRGQGRAEAFF	TGCAGTGCTAGTAGGGGACAGGGAAGGGCTGAAGCTTTCTTT
TRBJ2-1	.	TRBV11-2	TRBD2	CASSRGTSGSKGEQFF	TGTGCCAGCAGCAGAGGGACTAGCGGTTCTAAGGGTGAGCAGTTCTTC
TRBJ1-2	.	TRBV4-1	TRBD1	CASSQEGGAYYGYTF	TGCGCCAGCAGCCAAGAAGGGGGCGCCTACTATGGCTACACCTTC
TRBJ1-2	.	TRBV7-9	TRBD1	CASSTQDRAYTF	TGTGCCAGCAGCACTCAAGACAGGGCCTACACCTTC
TRBJ2-1	.	TRBV6-5	TRBD1	CASRDRAYNEQFF	TGTGCCAGCCGGGACAGGGCTTACAATGAGCAGTTCTTC
TRBJ2-3	few	TRBV18	TRBD2	CASTTRWREGTDTQYF	TGTGCCAGCACGACACGATGGCGGGAGGGGACAGATACGCAGTATTTT
TRBJ2-1	.	TRBV7-6	TRBD2	CASSLYTSGVYNEQFF	TGTGCCAGCAGCCTGTATACTAGCGGGGTCTACAATGAGCAGTTCTTC
TRBJ2-7	.	TRBV27	.	CASIAGSSPWQYF	TGTGCCAGCATCGCGGGGAGTTCACCCTGGCAGTACTTC
TRBJ1-2	.	TRBV19	TRBD1	CASSLGQGNYGYTF	TGTGCCAGTAGTCTGGGACAGGGGAACTATGGCTACACCTTC
TRBJ2-3	.	TRBV7-8	TRBD2	CASSRGLVAGGTDTQYF	TGTGCCAGCAGCCGAGGTCTTGTCGCGGGGGGCACAGATACGCAGTATTTT
TRBJ1-5	once	TRBV28	TRBD1	CASTIPTGAVVRPQHF	TGTGCCAGCACTATCCCGACAGGGGCCGTGGTTCGGCCCCAGCATTTT
TRBJ2-1	.	TRBV12-3/TRBV12-4	.	CASTRTVDNEQFF	TGTGCCAGCACGAGAACCGTCGACAATGAGCAGTTCTTC
TRBJ1-2	.	TRBV28	.	CASSLRQGTTNYGYTF	TGTGCCAGCAGTTTAAGGCAGGGGACTACTAACTATGGCTACACCTTC
TRBJ2-7	.	TRBV5-5	TRBD2	CASSLGHPAGGATYEQYF	TGTGCCAGCAGCTTGGGACACCCAGCGGGGGGTGCTACCTACGAGCAGTACTTC
TRBJ2-2	.	TRBV5-4	.	CASSGPLRPGELFF	TGTGCCAGCAGCGGGCCTCTGAGACCCGGGGAGCTGTTTTTT
TRBJ2-5	.	TRBV5-1	TRBD2	CASSLGLARETQYF	TGCGCCAGCAGCTTGGGACTAGCTCGGGAGACCCAGTACTTC
TRBJ1-3	.	TRBV6-5	.	CASSYSTGISGNTIYF	TGTGCCAGCAGTTACTCGACCGGGATCTCTGGAAACACCATATATTTT
TRBJ2-1	.	TRBV6-5	TRBD2	CASSTTSGRAHEQFF	TGTGCCAGCAGCACGACTAGCGGGAGAGCCCATGAGCAGTTCTTC
TRBJ1-5	few	TRBV4-1	.	CASSQNERQPQHF	TGCGCCAGCAGCCAAAACGAGAGGCAGCCCCAGCATTTT
TRBJ2-7	.	TRBV6-6	.	CASSPTIHEQYF	TGTGCCAGCAGCCCCACAATACACGAGCAGTACTTC
TRBJ2-1	.	TRBV5-1	TRBD2	CASSLTSGGYNEQFF	TGCGCCAGCAGCTTGACTAGCGGGGGGTACAATGAGCAGTTCTTC
TRBJ1-5	few	TRBV27	.	CATSPAGPTRGSNQPQHF	TGTGCCACCTCTCCCGCAGGTCCAACTCGGGGTAGCAATCAGCCCCAGCATTTT